The following is a TCR beta chain sequence with its context. Sample time point: patch test 2, 6 weeks after DPC sensitization. Treatment described: therapeutic diphenylcyclopropenone sensitization with weekly scalp DPC. The V and J ends lost 0 bases and 7 bases, in that order; junction bases with no gene match: 8. This CDR3 spans 18 amino acids. The germline gives CDR1 LNHNV, CDR2 YYDKDF (reference sequence). These data belong to a study of human T cells and chemical hapten exposure. Study as a whole: Mostly female, the patients presented with alopecia areata, totalis or universalis.

The library attached unique molecular identifiers to individual cDNA molecules. Using its own MiXCR run on the RACE reads, TCRdb lists one record per CDR3 protein. Here the sample spans hundreds of thousands of distinct CDR3 sequences, about 6% being singletons. The source was whole blood, collected in connection with sensitization to the hapten diphenylcyclopropenone (DPC). V is TRBV15 and J is TRBJ1-6; 11 bases align to TRBD1. The receptor's source is a woman aged 18-29 years with alopecia areata. Some clones in this sample may be carry-over from other donors' samples. As DNA, the CDR3 is TGTGCCACCAGCAGAGATCCTCGGACAGGGGGCGTGAATTCACCCCTCCACTTT. It specifies CATSRDPRTGGVNSPLHF.